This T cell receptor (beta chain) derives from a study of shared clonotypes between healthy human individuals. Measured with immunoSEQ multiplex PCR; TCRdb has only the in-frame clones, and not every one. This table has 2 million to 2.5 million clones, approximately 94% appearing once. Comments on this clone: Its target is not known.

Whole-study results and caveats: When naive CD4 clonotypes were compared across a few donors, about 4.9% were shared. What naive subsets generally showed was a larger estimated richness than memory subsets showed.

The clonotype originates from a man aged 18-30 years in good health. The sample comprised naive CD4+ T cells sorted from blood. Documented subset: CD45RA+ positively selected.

CDR3 sequence (DNA): TGCAGCGTTGAAAATTGGAACACTGAAGCTTTCTTT. Amino acid sequence: CSVENWNTEAFF. The chain couples TRBV29-1 to TRBJ1-1; D is ambiguous. The CDR3 extends over 12 amino acids. Germline loops: CDR1 SQVTM, CDR2 ANQGSEA. V was clipped by 2 bases and J by 1 base, with 5 bases between them.